The following is a T cell receptor beta chain sequence with its context. Germline V gene lookup returns CDR1 DFQATT and CDR2 SNEGSKA (reference sequence). The CDR3 totals 14 residues. V dropped 4 bases and J dropped 3; count of bases not matched to a gene: 5. The data originate from a study of T-cell reconstitution after alpha-beta-depleted transplantation in children. During its preparation, the TCRbeta library received unique molecular identifiers. TCRdb itself ran the PCR reads through MiXCR, one entry per CDR3 protein. This sample yields some 550,000 distinct CDR3 sequences, of which about 16% are seen a single time; 2.5% to 3.5% belongs to the top ten.

This rearrangement joins TRBV20-1 to TRBJ2-7; TRBD2 agrees at 11 bases. The sample consisted of PBMCs from the stem cell graft donor, taken from the stem cell graft. This receptor was obtained from a human donor who donated a stem cell graft to a child with acute lymphoblastic leukemia. The CDR3 is CSAITSGSLYEQYF. The CDR3 DNA is TGCAGTGCTATTACTAGCGGGAGCCTCTACGAGCAGTACTTC.